These 15 T cell receptor beta chains originate from one sample sequenced in a study of post-analysis software for immune sequencing data (dated by TCRdb to the mid-2010s). Library method: PCR. For sequencing, an Illumina HiSeq 2500 was employed. Unique molecular identifiers were incorporated into TCR beta cDNA libraries to reduce PCR and sequencing biases. TCRdb trimmed the raw reads at Q25, called clones with MiXCR and kept productive beta chains. Rows merge per CDR3 protein into single entries with the most common DNA and genes. For this sample there are roughly 160,000 distinct CDR3 sequences; 36% appear just once. The top ten constitute 25% to 30% of the sample. The sample's time point label, in plain terms: second blood draw from one MS patient after hematopoietic stem cell transplantation. The sequencing here drew on blood, taken after autologous hematopoietic stem cell transplantation. The receptor source for this set is a girl between 5 and 17 years old with multiple sclerosis. Donor details come from another sample of the same person, matched by shared clones.

J is TRBJ2-7 and V is TRBV7-8; 8 bases fit TRBD2. The V gene end was trimmed by 4 bases and the J gene end by 6 bases; junction bases not matched to a gene: 8. Per the germline V gene, CDR1 is SGHVS and CDR2 is FQNEAQ. This CDR3 region has 14 residues. The CDR3 here is CASSSGRGGREQYF. The CDR3 nucleotides are TGTGCCAGCAGCTCAGGACGGGGGGGGCGCGAGCAGTACTTC.

The CDR3 reads CAISENPSGSSGEQYF. CDR3 sequence (DNA): TGTGCCATCAGTGAGAACCCTAGCGGGAGTTCTGGCGAGCAGTACTTC. The chain joins TRBV10-3 to TRBJ2-5, with 10 bases lining up with TRBD2. The J call is in doubt because the DNA end fits TRBJ2-7 better. The CDR3 has 16 residues. Germline V gene lookup returns CDR1 ENHRY and CDR2 SYGVKD.

This clonotype has only a few counts. The chain has TRBV10-1 and TRBJ2-1, with 12 bases lining up with TRBD2. After removal of 3 bases from V and 8 bases from J, the junction contained 26 bases not matched to a gene. CDR1 and CDR2 from the germline V gene are WNHNN and SYGVQD (reference sequence). This CDR3 is 22 amino acids long. CDR3: CASSDSTREGLAGGPSVDEQFF. Here the CDR3 DNA reads TGCGCCAGCAGTGACTCAACCCGGGAAGGGCTAGCGGGAGGGCCCTCCGTAGATGAGCAGTTCTTC.

The rearrangement joins TRBV27 to TRBJ1-5; a possible D gene is TRBD1 (6 bases). Germline V gene sequence: CDR1 MNHEY, CDR2 SMNVEV (reference sequence). The V gene lost 6 bases and the J gene lost 5 bases, with 14 bases spanning the gap. This CDR3 has 14 residues. The CDR3 protein is CASSKNRADQPQHF. Written as DNA, the CDR3 is TGTGCCAGCAGCAAAAACAGGGCCGATCAGCCCCAGCATTTT.

V and J are TRBV7-9 and TRBJ2-7; 10 nucleotides line up with TRBD2. The CDR3 is 15 residues long. Unmatched junction bases numbered 5, after V lost 1 base and J lost 5 bases. Germline loops: CDR1 SEHNR, CDR2 FQNEAQ (reference sequence). Here the CDR3 reads CASSLDGTSAHEQYF. CDR3 bases: TGTGCCAGCAGCTTAGACGGGACTAGCGCTCACGAGCAGTACTTC.

This chain uses TRBV6-6 with TRBJ2-1; weak D call: TRBD2 (5 bases). CDR1 is MNHNY and CDR2 is SVGAGI in the germline V gene (reference sequence). The V end lost 7 bases, the J end lost 8 bases, and 21 bases lay between the germline ends. The CDR3 is 15 amino acids. CDR3 DNA sequence: TGTGCCAGCATTACGGGAACAGATCGGCCACATGAGCAGTTCTTC. Translated: CASITGTDRPHEQFF.

J is TRBJ1-2 and V is TRBV9, with D perhaps TRBD1 (5 bases). The CDR3 loop spans 15 amino acids. The V end was cut by 3 bases, the J end by 8 bases, with 20 bases between. Germline loops: CDR1 SGDLS, CDR2 YYNGEE. CDR3 sequence (DNA): TGTGCCAGCAGCGCTACTGCCGGGGCCAGGAGAGGCTACACCTTC. Amino acids: CASSATAGARRGYTF.

The chain employs TRBV11-3 and TRBJ2-2, with D uncertain. The CDR3 is 14 residues long. V was clipped by 1 base and J by 1 base, with 4 bases between them. Germline V CDR1 and CDR2: SGHNT, YENEEA. Here the CDR3 DNA reads TGTGCCAGCAGCTTAGGCGGGAACACCGGGGAGCTGTTTTTT. It yields the protein CASSLGGNTGELFF.

This clonotype was counted ten times or more. This chain uses TRBV7-6 with TRBJ1-2; D unresolved. Trimming took 5 bases from V and 6 from J, leaving 10 bases between them. Per germline, CDR1 SGHVS and CDR2 FNYEAQ. The CDR3 length is 12 residues. The CDR3 here is CASSPGEDGYTF. CDR3 DNA sequence: TGTGCCAGCAGCCCCGGCGAGGATGGCTACACCTTC.

With respect to this clonotype: One junction end does not reproduce the germline sequence, and a read error may be involved. The V call is TRBV4-2, the J call TRBJ2-1; TRBD1 aligns across 7 bases. The CDR3 has 16 amino acids. Germline CDR1 is LGHNA and CDR2 is YNFKEQ. The CDR3 spells CVSSQTLQGYDNEQFF. The CDR3 nucleotides read TGTGTCAGCAGCCAAACTTTACAGGGGTACGACAATGAGCAGTTCTTC.

Concerning this clonotype: An end of the junction differs from the germline gene, which may be a read error. The V gene is TRBV7-9, the J gene TRBJ2-5; 7 bases align to TRBD1. The CDR3 contains 14 residues. Germline loops: CDR1 SEHNR, CDR2 FQNEAQ (reference sequence). The CDR3 sequence is CAGSLGQATGTQYF. In DNA form, the CDR3 reads TGTGCCGGCAGCTTAGGACAGGCCACGGGGACCCAGTACTTC.

The rearrangement links TRBV4-1 to TRBJ1-2; 7 bases match TRBD1. The CDR3 is 15 residues long. Looked up from germline, CDR1 is MGHRA and CDR2 is YSYEKL. J lost 1 base, V lost 4 bases, and 6 bases had no gene match. The CDR3 sequence is CASSPERDSNYGYTF. In DNA, the CDR3 is TGCGCCAGCAGCCCAGAACGGGACAGTAACTATGGCTACACCTTC.

The V call is TRBV7-9, the J call TRBJ2-1; 7 bases are shared with TRBD1. The CDR3 loop spans 16 amino acids. V trimming: 5 bases; J trimming: 4 bases; junction bases outside the gene matches: 11. Germline CDR1 and CDR2: SEHNR and FQNEAQ (reference sequence). The CDR3 loop reads CASSQDRGTAYNEQFF. CDR3 DNA: TGTGCCAGCAGCCAAGACCGAGGGACAGCTTACAATGAGCAGTTCTTC.

The genes are TRBV28 and TRBJ1-5; 7 bases agree with TRBD1. Germline CDR1 and CDR2: MDHEN and SYDVKM. This CDR3 region has 16 residues. Unmatched junction bases numbered 11, after V lost 3 bases and J lost 6 bases. As DNA, the CDR3 is TGTGCCAGCAGTTTGAACAGGGGCCTCCCCACTCAGCCCCAGCATTTT. This codes for CASSLNRGLPTQPQHF.

The chain couples TRBV5-1 to TRBJ2-2; 13 bases agree with TRBD2. Germline loops: CDR1 SGHRS, CDR2 YFSETQ. V gave up 4 bases and J gave up 3 bases; unmatched junction bases: 9. The CDR3 contains 18 residues. The CDR3 loop reads CASSGRTSGRGYTGELFF. The CDR3 DNA reads TGCGCCAGCAGCGGACGGACTAGCGGGAGAGGTTACACCGGGGAGCTGTTTTTT.